This entry lists 26 T cell receptor beta chains sequenced from one sample in a study of blood T cell repertoires in COVID-19. Here immunoSEQ multiplex PCR was the method, and the copy in TCRdb shows in-frame clones only, minus some. The sample lists roughly 100,000 clones, 75% to 85% seen once, with approximately 9% in the top ten. Sequences were obtained from peripheral blood. The receptors stem from a woman in her seventies with acute or convalescent COVID-19.

This chain uses TRBV15 with TRBJ1-6, with 7 positions matching TRBD1. The CDR3 totals 14 residues. Trimming took 5 bases from V and 7 from J; bases not matched to a gene: 5. The V gene's germline CDR1 is LNHNV and CDR2 YYDKDF (reference sequence). CDR3 coding DNA: TGTGCCACCAGCGTAACAGGGGCAAATTCACCCCTCCACTTT. Its translation: CATSVTGANSPLHF.

The CDR3 spells CASQLEGFHEQFF. For the CDR3, the DNA is TGCGCCAGCCAACTCGAGGGTTTCCATGAGCAGTTCTTC. The chain links TRBV5-1 to TRBJ2-1; weak D call: TRBD2 (5 bases). CDR1 is SGHRS and CDR2 is YFSETQ in the germline V gene. The ends were cut back, 7 bases at V and 8 bases at J, with 16 bases in the middle. The length of the CDR3 is 13 residues.

V is TRBV19 and J is TRBJ1-1; D perhaps matches TRBD1 (6 bases). V gave up 6 bases and J gave up 4 bases, with 15 bases separating them. Germline lookup yields CDR1 LNHDA and CDR2 SQIVND (reference sequence). This CDR3 has 14 residues. The CDR3 region has the DNA TGTGCCAGTAGAGCCCAGGGGTTTAGCACTGAAGCTTTCTTT. This sequence encodes CASRAQGFSTEAFF.

The chain uses TRBV4-1 and TRBJ2-2, with 10 bases lining up with TRBD1. This CDR3 is built from 19 residues. From germline, CDR1 is MGHRA and CDR2 YSYEKL. Trimming cost V 3 bases and J 3 bases; bases outside gene matches: 13. The DNA of the CDR3 is TGCGCCAGCAGCCATTACCCCCCGACAGGGGGCGCTTACACCGGGGAGCTGTTTTTT. Translating gives CASSHYPPTGGAYTGELFF.

This clone was found once. V is TRBV19 and J is TRBJ2-1; 7 nucleotides line up with TRBD1. The CDR3 consists of 15 residues. V was pared by 3 bases and J by 6 bases, with 8 bases of the junction left unmatched. Germline CDR1 LNHDA, CDR2 SQIVND (reference sequence). The CDR3 sequence is CASSIGTAVSNEQFF. The CDR3 nucleotides are TGTGCCAGTAGTATCGGGACAGCGGTCAGCAATGAGCAGTTCTTC. The variable domain in full, with the rest retrieved from reference TRBV19 and TRBJ2-1, is DGGITQSPKYLFRKEGQNVTLSCEQNLNHDAMYWYRQDPGQGLRLIYYSQIVNDFQKGDIAEGYSVSREKKESFPLTVTSAQKNPTAFYLCASSIGTAVSNEQFFGPGTRLTVL.

The V and J genes are TRBV7-2 and TRBJ1-2, with 9 bases lining up with TRBD1. Losses at the gene ends were 5 bases for V and 2 bases for J; bases not matched to a gene: 6. The germline V gene has CDR1 SGHTA and CDR2 FQGNSA. The CDR3 is 15 residues long. CDR3 sequence reads: CASSTGGQGNYGYTF. CDR3 DNA sequence: TGTGCCAGCAGCACAGGGGGCCAGGGAAACTATGGCTACACCTTC.

In its sample, this clone was seen once. The chain combines TRBV3-1 (or the pseudogene TRBV3-2) with TRBJ1-3; D possibly corresponds to TRBD1 (6 bases). The V end was cut by 5 bases, the J end by 2 bases, with 10 bases between. The CDR3 covers 14 residues. Germline values: CDR1 LGHDT, CDR2 YNNKEL (reference sequence). The CDR3 loop reads CASSYRVAGNTIYF. The DNA of the CDR3 is TGTGCCAGCAGCTACAGGGTGGCTGGAAACACCATATATTTT.

The chain couples TRBV13 to TRBJ2-1; weak D call: TRBD2 (5 bases). The CDR3 is made up of 15 amino acids. Germline CDR1 PRHDT, CDR2 FYEKMQ (reference sequence). Trimming took 5 bases from V and 2 from J, leaving 13 bases between them. The CDR3 sequence: CASSPRTGTYNEQFF. Here the CDR3 DNA reads TGTGCCAGCAGCCCCAGGACTGGTACCTACAATGAGCAGTTCTTC.

This chain joins TRBV9 and TRBJ1-2; 7 nucleotides agree with TRBD1. The CDR3 is 15 amino acids. Germline trimming cut 0 bases from V and 4 bases from J; bases unmatched to any gene: 6. CDR1 SGDLS and CDR2 YYNGEE come from the germline V gene. CDR3 in amino acids: CASSVEARGFYGYTF. The CDR3 DNA reads TGTGCCAGCAGCGTAGAGGCCAGGGGGTTCTATGGCTACACCTTC.

The count of this clone is one. The chain joins TRBV7-2 to TRBJ2-1, with TRBD2 matching 10 bases. Trimming took 0 bases from V and 9 from J; bases not matched to a gene: 8. Germline assignment: CDR1 SGHTA and CDR2 FQGNSA. This CDR3 spans 16 amino acids. CDR3 DNA: TGTGCCAGCAGCTTAGCGGTAGCGGGGGGTCTGAGTGAGCAGTTCTTC. Amino acids: CASSLAVAGGLSEQFF.

This clone has only one observation. The CDR3 coding sequence is TGTGCCAGCAGTTCCGACAGGAACACCGGGGAGCTGTTTTTT. Residues: CASSSDRNTGELFF. The genes are TRBV6-5 and TRBJ2-2, with TRBD1 as a possible D gene (5 bases). The CDR3 is 14 amino acids. Trimming left V 4 bases short and J 1 base short, with 7 bases between. Germline lookup yields CDR1 MNHEY and CDR2 SVGAGI.

The chain employs TRBV7-6 and TRBJ2-1, with 7 bases matching TRBD1. Losses at the gene ends were 4 bases for V and 7 bases for J; bases not matched to a gene: 10. The length of the CDR3 is 15 residues. CDR1 is SGHVS and CDR2 is FNYEAQ in the germline V gene. This CDR3 is CASSSSGGWGNEQFF. The CDR3 coding sequence is TGTGCCAGCAGCTCGTCAGGGGGTTGGGGGAATGAGCAGTTCTTC.

The rearrangement uses TRBV5-6 and TRBJ1-1, with 7 bases fitting TRBD1. Germline CDR1 is SGHDT and CDR2 is YYEEEE. The CDR3 spans 14 residues. J gave up 6 bases and V 2 bases, and 7 bases lay outside the gene matches. The CDR3 region is CASSFPDRDSEAFF. The CDR3 region has the DNA TGTGCCAGCAGCTTCCCAGACAGGGACTCTGAAGCTTTCTTT. Looking up the rest from reference TRBV5-6 and TRBJ1-1 gives the full variable domain: DAGVTQSPTHLIKTRGQQVTLRCSPKSGHDTVSWYQQALGQGPQFIFQYYEEEERQRGNFPDRFSGHQFPNYSSELNVNALLLGDSALYLCASSFPDRDSEAFFGQGTRLTVV.

The V and J genes are TRBV20-1 and TRBJ2-4; a weak D match, TRBD1 (5 bases). This CDR3 contains 16 residues. Germline assignment: CDR1 DFQATT and CDR2 SNEGSKA (reference sequence). Between the trimmed V and J ends, which lost 3 bases and 0 bases, there was a span of 15 bases. CDR3 nucleotides: TGCAGTGCTAGTAGGGGTAGCCTTCCAGCCAAAAACATTCAGTACTTC. Amino acids: CSASRGSLPAKNIQYF.

This sequence joins TRBV11-2 and TRBJ2-7; 11 bases map to TRBD1. This CDR3 spans 13 amino acids. From germline, CDR1 is SGHAT and CDR2 FQNNGV. After removal of 7 bases from V and 6 bases from J, the junction contained 5 bases not matched to a gene. CDR3 nucleotides: TGTGCCAGCATCGGGACAGGGGGAAGCGAGCAGTACTTC. It is translated as CASIGTGGSEQYF.

The genes are TRBV9 and TRBJ2-3; TRBD2 is a possible D gene (5 bases). The CDR3 sequence is 15 residues long. Trimming took off 0 bases at V and 4 bases at J, with 12 bases between the two ends. CDR1 and CDR2 from the germline V gene are SGDLS and YYNGEE. The CDR3 is CASSVGDLAPDTQYF. CDR3 DNA: TGTGCCAGCAGCGTAGGAGATCTAGCCCCAGATACGCAGTATTTT.

The V gene is TRBV10-3, the J gene TRBJ1-1; perhaps TRBD1 as D (5 bases). Trimming took off 4 bases at V and 0 bases at J, with 9 bases between the two ends. CDR1 is ENHRY and CDR2 is SYGVKD in the germline V gene. The CDR3 runs to 14 residues. The chain's CDR3 is CAISATDMNTEAFF. CDR3 sequence (DNA): TGTGCCATCAGTGCAACGGACATGAACACTGAAGCTTTCTTT.

The chain recombines TRBV19 with TRBJ1-5; 9 bases are a match to TRBD1. Germline values: CDR1 LNHDA, CDR2 SQIVND (reference sequence). The CDR3 length is 15 residues. Trimming cost V 4 bases and J 4 bases; bases outside gene matches: 5. In DNA, the CDR3 is TGTGCCAGTAGTACAACAGGGGGCAGAAATCAGCCCCAGCATTTT. This sequence encodes CASSTTGGRNQPQHF.

The chain combines TRBV28 with TRBJ1-2, with D maybe TRBD1 (5 bases). CDR1 is MDHEN and CDR2 is SYDVKM in the germline V gene. The CDR3 is 14 residues long. Trimming removed 3 bases from V and 5 bases from J, with 13 bases in between. CDR3 amino acids: CASSFTGVEYGYTF. The CDR3 DNA reads TGTGCCAGCAGTTTTACGGGGGTAGAGTATGGCTACACCTTC.

A single count supports this clone. The genes are TRBV6-2 or TRBV6-3 and TRBJ2-7; D is perhaps TRBD2 (6 bases). The CDR3 runs 16 residues. The germline gives CDR1 MNHEY, CDR2 SVGEGT. Deletions cut 5 bases from V and 0 bases from J, with 17 bases between. CDR3: CASSAEWDFLSYEQYF. In nucleotides, the CDR3 is TGTGCCAGCAGTGCTGAATGGGACTTCCTCTCCTACGAGCAGTACTTC.

The chain links TRBV19 to TRBJ1-4; 7 bases line up with TRBD1. V was clipped by 3 bases and J by 0 bases; unmatched bases: 1. The V gene's germline CDR1 is LNHDA and CDR2 SQIVND (reference sequence). The CDR3 is 15 residues long. DNA of the CDR3: TGTGCCAGTAGTATCGGGACAGCAACTAATGAAAAACTGTTTTTT. Its translation: CASSIGTATNEKLFF. Complete variable domain (other parts from reference TRBV19 and TRBJ1-4): DGGITQSPKYLFRKEGQNVTLSCEQNLNHDAMYWYRQDPGQGLRLIYYSQIVNDFQKGDIAEGYSVSREKKESFPLTVTSAQKNPTAFYLCASSIGTATNEKLFFGSGTQLSVL.

The chain links TRBV9 to TRBJ1-1; D gene unclear. V was shortened by 0 bases and J by 0 bases, with 15 bases between the two germline ends. CDR3 length equals 17 residues. Germline CDR1 is SGDLS and CDR2 is YYNGEE. CDR3 loop: CASSVEGRAGVNTEAFF. The CDR3 DNA sequence: TGTGCCAGCAGCGTAGAGGGCCGAGCGGGAGTGAACACTGAAGCTTTCTTT.

V usage is TRBV7-9 and J usage is TRBJ2-3; D may be TRBD2 (6 bases). CDR3 length: 15 amino acids. Germline V gene sequence: CDR1 SEHNR, CDR2 FQNEAQ (reference sequence). V lost 6 bases and J 5 bases, leaving 18 bases between the germline ends. The CDR3 DNA reads TGTGCCAGCAGTTCCCGGGACTCGAGGGGAGATACGCAGTATTTT. Amino acid sequence: CASSSRDSRGDTQYF.

The V call is TRBV24-1, the J call TRBJ2-5; 9 bases are shared with TRBD1. The CDR3 sequence is 13 residues long. The ends lost 9 bases at V and 4 bases at J; junction bases unmatched: 5. CDR1 KGHDR and CDR2 SFDVKD come from the germline V gene. The CDR3 spells CATGTGFGETQYF. CDR3 sequence (DNA): TGTGCCACCGGGACAGGGTTTGGAGAGACCCAGTACTTC.

This chain joins TRBV3-1 (or the pseudogene TRBV3-2) and TRBJ1-2; 9 bases are a match to TRBD1. From germline, CDR1 is LGHDT and CDR2 YNNKEL (reference sequence). This CDR3 has 16 amino acids. Trimming removed 1 base from V and 4 bases from J; junction bases left unmatched: 7. For the CDR3, the DNA is TGTGCCAGCAGCCAAGCAGGGACAGGGAGGACCTATGGCTACACCTTC. Its translation: CASSQAGTGRTYGYTF.

This chain joins TRBV7-9 and TRBJ1-2, with TRBD1 matching over 7 bases. The CDR3 has 14 amino acids. Germline lookup yields CDR1 SEHNR and CDR2 FQNEAQ (reference sequence). Trimming removed 4 bases from V and 8 bases from J; junction bases left unmatched: 10. CDR3 sequence (DNA): TGTGCCAGCAGCTCCAGCGACAGGGCTCGAGGCTACACCTTC. Protein product: CASSSSDRARGYTF.